Many counts were recorded for the clone carrying this T cell receptor (beta chain). Its specificity is not known. Germline assignment: CDR1 SGHAT and CDR2 FQNNGV. This CDR3 spans 13 amino acids. The sample comes from a study of T cells after yellow fever vaccination. Study outcomes and limitations: Re-detected after boosting: most primary clones, 96% of CD4 and about 85% of CD8. Few clonotypes appeared in both CD4 and CD8 compartments.

UMIs were added to TCR cDNA along with a universal primer site when it was made by 5'RACE template switching. TCRdb reprocessed the 5' RACE reads via MiXCR and lists one record per CDR3 protein. The sample has around 340,000 distinct CDR3 sequences; more than 8.5% are singletons. V gene TRBV11-2 combines with J gene TRBJ1-2, with D tentatively TRBD1 (5 bases). The sequence came from a man aged 18 to 30 who received the YFV17D yellow fever vaccine. Material: PBMCs, obtained on the day of the first yellow fever vaccination. CDR3 in amino acids: CGVRDDGVLGYTF. The CDR3 DNA reads as TGTGGGGTCCGGGACGATGGGGTTCTTGGCTACACCTTC.